This T cell receptor (beta chain) comes out of a study of T-cell reconstitution after alpha-beta-depleted transplantation in children. Whole-study results and caveats: Reported findings indicate that, about two months after transplant, alpha-beta T cells came from several hundred expanded clones, which were derived from non-depleted graft cells.

Molecular barcoding with unique molecular identifiers was used for the TCRbeta library. TCRdb fed the PCR reads into MiXCR, producing one record per CDR3 protein. This sample carries about 540,000 distinct CDR3 sequences, 25% to 30% of them seen once, and the ten largest clones take around 36%. There are 15 residues in the CDR3. V was shortened by 3 bases and J by 4 bases, with 16 bases between the two germline ends. Germline V CDR1 and CDR2: DFQATT, SNEGSKA (reference sequence). In its sample, this clonotype was seen a few times. The antigen is not known. This TCR was sampled from a boy under three years old with Wiskott-Aldrich syndrome, due to receive a stem cell transplant. The sequencing used PBMCs, collected before TCRalphabeta/CD19-depleted stem cell transplant. The chain couples TRBV20-1 to TRBJ2-1, with a weak D call TRBD1 (6 bases). The CDR3 reads CSARSLGGFYNEQFF. In nucleotides, the CDR3 is TGCAGTGCTAGGAGCCTAGGGGGTTTTTACAATGAGCAGTTCTTC.